The 10 T cell receptor beta chains given below trace back to one sample, sequenced in a study of cytomegalovirus exposure and HLA in healthy donors. The PCR had 60 Vbeta and 13 Jbeta primers. Clones were read by immunoSEQ multiplex PCR, and TCRdb kept only the in-frame ones, dropping some. The repertoire holds about 120,000 clones, with around a tenth as singletons. Sequenced input: PBMCs. These TCRs come from a young man in good health and CMV-seronegative.

There are a few counts of this clone. The chain employs TRBV5-1 and TRBJ2-3, with D unresolved. Germline CDR1 is SGHRS and CDR2 is YFSETQ. Trimming took 1 base from V and 2 from J, leaving 14 bases between them. The CDR3 sequence is 16 residues long. CDR3 nucleotides: TGCGCCAGCAGCTTGTTGATAGTCCCTTCCACAGATACGCAGTATTTT. This encodes CASSLLIVPSTDTQYF. Combining the CDR3 with reference TRBV5-1 and TRBJ2-3 gives the whole variable domain KAGVTQTPRYLIKTRGQQVTLSCSPISGHRSVSWYQQTPGQGLQFLFEYFSETQRNKGNFPGRFSGRQFSNSRSEMNVSTLELGDSALYLCASSLLIVPSTDTQYFGPGTRLTVL.

The DNA for the CDR3 is TGTGCCAGCAGCGGTAGCGGGATACTCACAGATACGCAGTATTTT. Translated, it gives CASSGSGILTDTQYF. The chain links TRBV9 to TRBJ2-3, with TRBD2 matching 8 bases. Trimming removed 3 bases from V and 2 bases from J; junction bases left unmatched: 5. The CDR3 sequence is 15 residues long. Germline V gives CDR1 SGDLS, CDR2 YYNGEE.

The chain joins TRBV6-1 to TRBJ1-6, with TRBD1 matching over 8 bases. CDR1 and CDR2 (germline): MNHNS, SASEGT. The CDR3 totals 14 residues. J gave up 8 bases and V 11 bases, and 11 bases lay outside the gene matches. The CDR3 DNA is TGTGCCGGTAGGACAGGGTCGGGTTATTCACCCCTCCACTTT. Translating gives CAGRTGSGYSPLHF.

The rearrangement links TRBV5-1 to TRBJ2-3; TRBD1 aligns across 8 bases. Germline V gives CDR1 SGHRS, CDR2 YFSETQ. The junction had 4 bases not matched to a gene; V was cut back by 7 bases and J by 3 bases. This CDR3 is built from 13 residues. CDR3 amino acids: CASSGQGTDTQYF. The CDR3 nucleotides read TGCGCCAGCTCCGGACAGGGAACAGATACGCAGTATTTT.

This clone was counted only a few times. The chain joins TRBV9 to TRBJ1-6; tentatively, D is TRBD1 (6 bases). V lost 0 bases to trimming and J lost 5 bases, with 12 bases between them. This CDR3 is built from 16 residues. The germline V gene encodes CDR1 SGDLS and CDR2 YYNGEE. The CDR3 here is CASSVAATGNNSPLHF. DNA for the CDR3: TGTGCCAGCAGCGTAGCTGCGACAGGAAATAATTCACCCCTCCACTTT.

This clone was picked up a small number of times. The chain is built from TRBV2 and TRBJ1-1; 8 nucleotides agree with TRBD1. V shed 6 bases and J 2 bases; nucleotides not matched to a gene: 2. CDR1 is SNHLY and CDR2 is FYNNEI in the germline V gene. The CDR3 length is 13 residues. The CDR3 DNA reads TGTGCCAGCAGGACAGGGGCCAACACTGAAGCTTTCTTT. It yields the protein CASRTGANTEAFF.

This clone was counted only a few times. The chain couples TRBV2 to TRBJ2-2, with a weak D call TRBD2 (6 bases). Germline assignment: CDR1 SNHLY and CDR2 FYNNEI. CDR3 length: 16 amino acids. Trimming shortened V by 4 bases and J by 2 bases, and 14 bases separated the two germline ends. The CDR3 sequence is CASSVRELLNTGELFF. CDR3 coding DNA: TGTGCCAGCAGTGTCCGGGAGCTCCTAAACACCGGGGAGCTGTTTTTT.

This clone was detected only a few times. A read error is likely, as this CDR3 ends without the conserved phenylalanine or tryptophan. It is unclear where the CDR3 begins or ends on the DNA, so no DNA is shown, and the CDR3 is as TCRdb lists it. This chain uses TRBV9 with TRBJ2-7; TRBD1 is the table's D call and was not checked against the DNA. The germline V gene has CDR1 SGDLS and CDR2 YYNGEE. Ends included, the CDR3 has 10 residues. This CDR3 is CASSVGTGDR.

This clone showed up just a few times. This chain links TRBV6-6 with TRBJ1-4; possibly TRBD1 for D (5 bases). CDR3 length: 12 amino acids. V dropped 9 bases and J dropped 7 bases, with 12 bases sitting between them. Germline-derived CDR1 and CDR2 are MNHNY and SVGAGI (reference sequence). CDR3 loop: CASFGHSEKLFF. CDR3 DNA sequence: TGTGCCAGTTTCGGACACTCTGAAAAACTGTTTTTT.

The rearrangement links TRBV28 to TRBJ2-3, with D uncertain. In germline, CDR1 is MDHEN, CDR2 SYDVKM. Trimming pared 5 bases from V and 0 bases from J, leaving 12 bases between. The CDR3 has 15 amino acids. The CDR3 nucleotides are TGTGCCAGCAGTCTCGGGTCGCCTAGCACAGATACGCAGTATTTT. This sequence encodes CASSLGSPSTDTQYF.